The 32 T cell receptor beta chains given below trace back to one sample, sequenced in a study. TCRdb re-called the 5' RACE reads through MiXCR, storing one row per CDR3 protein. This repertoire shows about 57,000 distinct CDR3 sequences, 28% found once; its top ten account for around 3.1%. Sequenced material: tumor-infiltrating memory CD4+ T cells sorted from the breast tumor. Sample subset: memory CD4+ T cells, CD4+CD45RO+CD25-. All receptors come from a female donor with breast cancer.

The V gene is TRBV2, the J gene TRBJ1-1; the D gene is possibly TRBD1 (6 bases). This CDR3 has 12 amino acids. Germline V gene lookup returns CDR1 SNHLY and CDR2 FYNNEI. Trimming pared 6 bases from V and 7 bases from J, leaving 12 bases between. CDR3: CASSAQGVEAFF. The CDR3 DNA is TGTGCCAGCAGCGCACAGGGAGTTGAAGCTTTCTTT.

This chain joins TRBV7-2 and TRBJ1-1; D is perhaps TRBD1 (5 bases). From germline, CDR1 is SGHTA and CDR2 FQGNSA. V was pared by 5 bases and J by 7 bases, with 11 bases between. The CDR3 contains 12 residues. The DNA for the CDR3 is TGTGCCAGCAGCCCGGGACGCCTTGAAGCTTTCTTT. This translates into CASSPGRLEAFF.

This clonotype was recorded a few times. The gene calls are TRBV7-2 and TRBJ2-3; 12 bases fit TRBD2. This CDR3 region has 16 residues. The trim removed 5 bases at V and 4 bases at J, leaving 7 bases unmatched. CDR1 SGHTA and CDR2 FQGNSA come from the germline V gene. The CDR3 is CASSLLAGGRADTQYF. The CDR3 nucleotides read TGTGCCAGCAGCCTCCTAGCGGGGGGGCGTGCAGATACGCAGTATTTT.

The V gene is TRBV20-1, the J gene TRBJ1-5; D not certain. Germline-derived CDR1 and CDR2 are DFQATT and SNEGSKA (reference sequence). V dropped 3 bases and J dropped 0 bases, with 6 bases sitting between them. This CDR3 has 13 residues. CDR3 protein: CSAREDSNQPQHF. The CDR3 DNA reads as TGCAGTGCTAGGGAGGATAGCAATCAGCCCCAGCATTTT.

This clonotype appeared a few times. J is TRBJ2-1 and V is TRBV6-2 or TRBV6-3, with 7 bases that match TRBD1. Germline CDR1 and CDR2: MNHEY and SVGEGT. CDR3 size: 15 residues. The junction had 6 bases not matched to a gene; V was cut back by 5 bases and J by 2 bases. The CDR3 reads CASSRSGQAYNEQFF. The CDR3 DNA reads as TGTGCCAGCAGTAGAAGCGGACAGGCCTACAATGAGCAGTTCTTC.

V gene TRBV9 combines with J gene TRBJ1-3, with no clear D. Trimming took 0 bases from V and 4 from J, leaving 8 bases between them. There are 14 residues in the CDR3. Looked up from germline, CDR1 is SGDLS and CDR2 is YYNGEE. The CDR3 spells CASSVVPGGNTIYF. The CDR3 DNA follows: TGTGCCAGCAGCGTAGTTCCAGGAGGAAACACCATATATTTT.

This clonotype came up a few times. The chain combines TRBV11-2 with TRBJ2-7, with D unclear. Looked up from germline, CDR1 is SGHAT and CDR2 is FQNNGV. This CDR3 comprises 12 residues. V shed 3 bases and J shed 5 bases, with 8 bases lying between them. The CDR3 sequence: CASSFMGNEQYF. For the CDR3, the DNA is TGTGCCAGCAGCTTTATGGGGAACGAGCAGTACTTC. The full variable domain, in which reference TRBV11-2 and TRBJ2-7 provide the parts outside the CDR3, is EAGVAQSPRYKIIEKRQSVAFWCNPISGHATLYWYQQILGQGPKLLIQFQNNGVVDDSQLPKDRFSAERLKGVDSTLKIQPAKLEDSAVYLCASSFMGNEQYFGPGTRLTVT.

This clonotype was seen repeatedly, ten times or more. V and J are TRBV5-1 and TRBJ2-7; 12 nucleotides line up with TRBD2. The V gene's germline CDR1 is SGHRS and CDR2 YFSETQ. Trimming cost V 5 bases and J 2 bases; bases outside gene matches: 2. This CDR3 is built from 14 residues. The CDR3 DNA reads TGCGCCAGCAGGACTAGCGGGAGTACCTACGAGCAGTACTTC. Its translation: CASRTSGSTYEQYF.

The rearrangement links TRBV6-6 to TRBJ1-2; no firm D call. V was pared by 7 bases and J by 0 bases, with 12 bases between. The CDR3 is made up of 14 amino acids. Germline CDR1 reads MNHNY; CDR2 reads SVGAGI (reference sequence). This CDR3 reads CASTVTDSNYGYTF. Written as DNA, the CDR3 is TGTGCCAGCACCGTAACGGATTCTAACTATGGCTACACCTTC.

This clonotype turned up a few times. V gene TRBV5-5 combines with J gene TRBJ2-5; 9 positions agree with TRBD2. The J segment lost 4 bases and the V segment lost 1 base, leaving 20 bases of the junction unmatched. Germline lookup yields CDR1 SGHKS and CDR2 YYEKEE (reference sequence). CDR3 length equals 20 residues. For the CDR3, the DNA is TGTGCCAGCAGCTTGTCGCCCCGTCCGACTAGCGGAAGACCTCGAGAGACCCAGTACTTC. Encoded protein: CASSLSPRPTSGRPRETQYF. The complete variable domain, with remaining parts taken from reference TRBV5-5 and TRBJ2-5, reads DAGVTQSPTHLIKTRGQQVTLRCSPISGHKSVSWYQQVLGQGPQFIFQYYEKEERGRGNFPDRFSARQFPNYSSELNVNALLLGDSALYLCASSLSPRPTSGRPRETQYFGPGTRLLVL.

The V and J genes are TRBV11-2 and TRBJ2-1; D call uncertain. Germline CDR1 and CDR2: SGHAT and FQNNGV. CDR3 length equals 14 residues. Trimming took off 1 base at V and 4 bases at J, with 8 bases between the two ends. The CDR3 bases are TGTGCCAGCAGCTTAGTTCTGGGTTACAATGAGCAGTTCTTC. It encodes CASSLVLGYNEQFF.

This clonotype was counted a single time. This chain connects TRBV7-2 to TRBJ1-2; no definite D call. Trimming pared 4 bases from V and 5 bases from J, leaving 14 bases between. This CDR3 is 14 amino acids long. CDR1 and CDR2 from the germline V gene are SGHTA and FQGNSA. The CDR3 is CASSSPSAGYGYTF. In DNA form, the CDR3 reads TGTGCCAGCAGCTCCCCTTCGGCGGGGTATGGCTACACCTTC.

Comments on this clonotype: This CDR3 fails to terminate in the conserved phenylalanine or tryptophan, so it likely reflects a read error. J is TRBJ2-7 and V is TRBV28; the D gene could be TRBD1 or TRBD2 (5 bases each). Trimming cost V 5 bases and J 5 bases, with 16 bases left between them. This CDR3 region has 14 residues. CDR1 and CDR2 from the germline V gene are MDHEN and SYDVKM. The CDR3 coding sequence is TGTGCCAGCAGTCTTGGGGGAACCTCTGACGAGCAGTACCTC. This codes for CASSLGGTSDEQYL.

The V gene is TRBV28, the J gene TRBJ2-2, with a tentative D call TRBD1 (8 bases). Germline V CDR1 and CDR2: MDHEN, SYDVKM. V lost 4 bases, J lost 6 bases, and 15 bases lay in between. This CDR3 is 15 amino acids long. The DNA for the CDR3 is TGTGCCAGCAGTTCCCGGACAGGGAGGGCCGGGGAGCTGTTTTTT. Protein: CASSSRTGRAGELFF.

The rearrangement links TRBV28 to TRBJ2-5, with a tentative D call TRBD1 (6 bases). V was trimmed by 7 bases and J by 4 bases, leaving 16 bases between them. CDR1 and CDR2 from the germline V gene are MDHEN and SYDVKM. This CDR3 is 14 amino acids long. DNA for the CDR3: TGTGCCAGCATTGGGGCAGGGGAGTCAGAGACCCAGTACTTC. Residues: CASIGAGESETQYF.

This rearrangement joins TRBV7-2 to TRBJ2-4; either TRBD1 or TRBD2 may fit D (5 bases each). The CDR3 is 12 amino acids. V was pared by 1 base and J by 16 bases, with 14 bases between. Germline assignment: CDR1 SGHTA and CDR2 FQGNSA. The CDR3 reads CASSLGLGTSYF. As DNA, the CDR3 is TGTGCCAGCAGCTTAGGACTGGGGACCTCATACTTC.

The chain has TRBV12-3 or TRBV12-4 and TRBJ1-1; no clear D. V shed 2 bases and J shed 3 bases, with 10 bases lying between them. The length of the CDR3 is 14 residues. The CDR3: CASSLTRGYTEAFF. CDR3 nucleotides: TGTGCCAGCAGTTTAACCAGAGGCTACACTGAAGCTTTCTTT.

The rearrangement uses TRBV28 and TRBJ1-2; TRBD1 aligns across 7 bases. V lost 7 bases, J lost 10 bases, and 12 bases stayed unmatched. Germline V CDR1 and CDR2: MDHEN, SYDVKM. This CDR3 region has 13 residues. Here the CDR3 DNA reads TGTGCCAGCAATCAAATACAGGGGAAAGACTACACCTTC. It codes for CASNQIQGKDYTF.

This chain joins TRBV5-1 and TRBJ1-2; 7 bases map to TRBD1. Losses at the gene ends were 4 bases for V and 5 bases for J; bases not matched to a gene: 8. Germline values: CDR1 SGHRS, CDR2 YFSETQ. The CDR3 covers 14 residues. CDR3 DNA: TGCGCCAGCAGCCTGGAGGGACAGATGTATGGCTACACCTTC. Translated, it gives CASSLEGQMYGYTF.

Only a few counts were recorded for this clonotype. This CDR3 reads CASRSGQGAEAFF. DNA of the CDR3: TGTGCCAGCAGGTCCGGACAGGGGGCTGAAGCTTTCTTT. The chain employs TRBV5-6 and TRBJ1-1; 10 nucleotides match TRBD1. J gave up 6 bases and V 5 bases, and 4 bases lay outside the gene matches. Germline CDR1 SGHDT, CDR2 YYEEEE. This CDR3 is built from 13 residues.

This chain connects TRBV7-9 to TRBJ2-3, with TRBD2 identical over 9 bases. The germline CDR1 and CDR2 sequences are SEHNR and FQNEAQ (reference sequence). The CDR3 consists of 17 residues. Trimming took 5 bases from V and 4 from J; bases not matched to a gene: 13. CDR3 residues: CASSRESGTSSSDTQYF. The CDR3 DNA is TGTGCCAGCAGCCGCGAATCAGGGACTAGCTCGTCAGATACGCAGTATTTT.

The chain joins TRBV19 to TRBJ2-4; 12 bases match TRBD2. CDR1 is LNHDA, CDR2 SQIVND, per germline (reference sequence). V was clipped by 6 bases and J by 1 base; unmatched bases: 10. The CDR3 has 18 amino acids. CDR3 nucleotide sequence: TGTGCCAGTAGGCAGACTAGCGGGAGACATGGGGCCAAAAACATTCAGTACTTC. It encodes CASRQTSGRHGAKNIQYF.

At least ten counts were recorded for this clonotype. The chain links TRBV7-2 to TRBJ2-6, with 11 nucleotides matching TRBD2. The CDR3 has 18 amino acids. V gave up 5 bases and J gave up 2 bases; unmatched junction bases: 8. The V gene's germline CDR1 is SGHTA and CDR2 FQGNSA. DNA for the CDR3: TGTGCCAGCAGCCCTACCCTTAGCGGGAGGGCTGGGGCCAACGTCCTGACTTTC. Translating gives CASSPTLSGRAGANVLTF.

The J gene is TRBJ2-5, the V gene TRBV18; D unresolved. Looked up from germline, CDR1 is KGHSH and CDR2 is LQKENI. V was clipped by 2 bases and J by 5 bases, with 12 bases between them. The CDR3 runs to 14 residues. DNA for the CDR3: TGTGCCAGCTCACCAGCCCCGTCGGATGAGACCCAGTACTTC. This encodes CASSPAPSDETQYF.

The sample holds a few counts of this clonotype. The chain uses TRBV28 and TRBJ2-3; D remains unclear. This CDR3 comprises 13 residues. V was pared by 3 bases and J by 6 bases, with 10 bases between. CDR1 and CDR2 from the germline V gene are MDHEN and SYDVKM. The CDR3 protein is CASSLGIFDTQYF. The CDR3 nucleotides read TGTGCCAGCAGTTTGGGTATTTTTGATACGCAGTATTTT.

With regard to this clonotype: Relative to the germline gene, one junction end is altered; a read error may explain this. The CDR3 here is CASSLADSRHGHTF. DNA for the CDR3: TGTGCCAGCAGCTTAGCGGACAGTAGGCATGGCCACACCTTC. The rearrangement uses TRBV7-2 and TRBJ1-2; possibly TRBD1 for D (6 bases). The CDR3 loop spans 14 amino acids. From germline, CDR1 is SGHTA and CDR2 FQGNSA.

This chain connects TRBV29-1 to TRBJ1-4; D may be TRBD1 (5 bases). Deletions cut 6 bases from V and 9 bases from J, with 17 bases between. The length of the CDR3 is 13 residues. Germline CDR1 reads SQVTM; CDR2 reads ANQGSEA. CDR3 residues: CSVRTSAEQKLFF. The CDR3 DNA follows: TGCAGCGTCAGGACAAGCGCTGAGCAAAAACTGTTTTTT.

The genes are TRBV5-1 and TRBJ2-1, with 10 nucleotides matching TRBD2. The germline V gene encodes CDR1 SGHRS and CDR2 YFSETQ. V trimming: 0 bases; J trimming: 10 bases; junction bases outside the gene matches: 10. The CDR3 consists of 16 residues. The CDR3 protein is CASSLVGLAGAGEQFF. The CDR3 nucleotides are TGCGCCAGCAGCTTGGTAGGTCTAGCGGGGGCAGGGGAGCAGTTCTTC.

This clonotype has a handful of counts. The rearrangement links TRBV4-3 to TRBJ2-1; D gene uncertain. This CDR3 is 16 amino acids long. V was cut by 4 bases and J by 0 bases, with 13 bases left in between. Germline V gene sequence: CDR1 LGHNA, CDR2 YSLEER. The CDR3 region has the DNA TGCGCCAGCAGCCCCATCGCCCGGAGCTCCTACAATGAGCAGTTCTTC. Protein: CASSPIARSSYNEQFF.

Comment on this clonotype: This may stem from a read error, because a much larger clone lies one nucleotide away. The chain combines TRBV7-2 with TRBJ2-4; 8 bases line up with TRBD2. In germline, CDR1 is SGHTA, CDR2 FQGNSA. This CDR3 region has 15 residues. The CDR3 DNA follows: TGTGCCAGCAGCCTTGGCGGACTAGCCAAAAACGTTCAGTACTTC. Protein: CASSLGGLAKNVQYF.

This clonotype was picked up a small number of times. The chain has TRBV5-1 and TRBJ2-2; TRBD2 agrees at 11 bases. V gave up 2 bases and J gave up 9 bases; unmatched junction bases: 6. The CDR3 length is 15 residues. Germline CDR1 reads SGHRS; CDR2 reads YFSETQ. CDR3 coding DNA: TGCGCCAGCAGCTTAAACCCGACTAGCGGGAGGGAGCTGTTTTTT. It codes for CASSLNPTSGRELFF. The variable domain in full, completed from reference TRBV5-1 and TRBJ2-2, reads KAGVTQTPRYLIKTRGQQVTLSCSPISGHRSVSWYQQTPGQGLQFLFEYFSETQRNKGNFPGRFSGRQFSNSRSEMNVSTLELGDSALYLCASSLNPTSGRELFFGEGSRLTVL.

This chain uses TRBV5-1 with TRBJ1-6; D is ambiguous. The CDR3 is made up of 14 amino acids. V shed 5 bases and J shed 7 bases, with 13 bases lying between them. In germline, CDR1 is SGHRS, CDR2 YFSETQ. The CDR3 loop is CASRVEVANSPLHF. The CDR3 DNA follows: TGCGCCAGCAGGGTCGAGGTCGCCAATTCACCCCTCCACTTT.